This T cell receptor (beta chain) was captured in a study of blood T cell repertoires in COVID-19. Overall study: Specimens from acute and convalescent COVID-19 originated in the United States, Italy and Spain.

This clone has more than one count but fewer than ten. This sample includes further DNA sequences coding for the same CDR3. Only in-frame clones appear in the TCRdb table, and some are missing; sequencing was by immunoSEQ multiplex PCR. The sample consists of under 300,000 clones, approximately 86% of them appearing once. CDR1 SEHNR and CDR2 FQNEAQ come from the germline V gene (reference sequence). Trimming cost V 5 bases and J 2 bases; bases outside gene matches: 3. The CDR3 totals 15 residues. The chain joins TRBV7-9 to TRBJ1-4, with TRBD1 identical over 9 bases. The sequence came from a woman aged 35 to 49 with acute COVID-19. Source material: PBMCs or T cells enriched from blood (not recorded which). CDR3 sequence: CASSPGQGTNEKLFF. In DNA, the CDR3 is TGTGCCAGCAGCCCGGGACAGGGCACTAATGAAAAACTGTTTTTT.